Shown below are 27 T cell receptor beta chains from a single sample sequenced in a study of CD8 T cells in ankylosing spondylitis. Using its own MiXCR run on the 5' RACE reads, TCRdb lists one record per CDR3 protein. The data contain around 210,000 distinct CDR3 sequences, 8% to 10% of them singletons. The sequenced sample was blood, either unsorted or a sorted T cell fraction (not recorded which). The receptors stem from a female donor with ankylosing spondylitis or in good health (not recorded which).

This clonotype was seen repeatedly, ten times or more. The chain uses TRBV6-2 or TRBV6-3 and TRBJ2-7, with TRBD2 matching 8 bases. V shed 5 bases and J 3 bases; nucleotides not matched to a gene: 12. CDR1 is MNHEY, CDR2 SVGEGT, per germline. The CDR3 sequence is 16 residues long. CDR3 loop: CASSTGNVAGLYEQYF. CDR3 DNA sequence: TGTGCCAGCAGTACCGGGAACGTAGCGGGACTCTACGAGCAGTACTTC.

This clonotype was recorded many times. This sequence joins TRBV7-2 and TRBJ2-7; D gene uncertain. Germline V CDR1 and CDR2: SGHTA, FQGNSA. The CDR3 has 12 amino acids. V was shortened by 3 bases and J by 2 bases, with 5 bases between the two germline ends. For the CDR3, the DNA is TGTGCCAGCAGCTTTTCTACCTACGAGCAGTACTTC. This sequence encodes CASSFSTYEQYF.

The table lists this clonotype with many counts. The V call is TRBV27, the J call TRBJ1-1; 8 bases align to TRBD1. V gave up 7 bases and J gave up 4 bases; unmatched junction bases: 8. Germline V gives CDR1 MNHEY, CDR2 SMNVEV (reference sequence). This CDR3 has 14 amino acids. The CDR3 DNA reads as TGTGCCAGCAAAGGGGGACAGGTGGGCACTGAAGCTTTCTTT. Its translation is CASKGGQVGTEAFF.

This clonotype was found many times. The chain has TRBV20-1 and TRBJ2-7, with D maybe TRBD1 (6 bases). Germline CDR1 DFQATT, CDR2 SNEGSKA (reference sequence). V dropped 5 bases and J dropped 3 bases, with 17 bases sitting between them. This CDR3 comprises 14 residues. The CDR3 reads CSALPGHRNYEQYF. As DNA, the CDR3 is TGCAGTGCTCTACCGGGACACCGAAACTACGAGCAGTACTTC.

This clonotype came up many times. J is TRBJ2-1 and V is TRBV4-3; no reliable D call. Germline V gene lookup returns CDR1 LGHNA and CDR2 YSLEER. V was shortened by 1 base and J by 3 bases, with 4 bases between the two germline ends. There are 13 residues in the CDR3. The CDR3 DNA follows: TGCGCCAGCAGCCAAGGAGGCTACAATGAGCAGTTCTTC. Residues: CASSQGGYNEQFF.

This clonotype was found many times. The V and J genes are TRBV7-9 and TRBJ1-2; the D gene is possibly TRBD1 (6 bases). Germline CDR1 and CDR2: SEHNR and FQNEAQ (reference sequence). The CDR3 is 14 amino acids. V was cut by 5 bases and J by 3 bases, with 13 bases left in between. The DNA for the CDR3 is TGTGCCAGCAGCATCGCGGGGGGCGACTATGGCTACACCTTC. This translates into CASSIAGGDYGYTF.

This clonotype was seen many times. The chain recombines TRBV10-3 with TRBJ2-2; no clear D gene. The CDR3 runs to 11 residues. In germline, CDR1 is ENHRY, CDR2 SYGVKD. The V and J ends lost 8 bases and 4 bases respectively, with 5 bases between them. The CDR3 DNA sequence: TGTGCCATCGGCCCCACCGGGGAGCTGTTTTTT. Its translation: CAIGPTGELFF.

This clonotype was seen repeatedly, ten times or more. The chain carries TRBV11-1 and TRBJ1-1; D remains ambiguous. V dropped 0 bases and J dropped 3 bases, with 14 bases sitting between them. Germline V gene sequence: CDR1 SGHAT, CDR2 FQDESV (reference sequence). The CDR3 totals 16 residues. The CDR3 nucleotides read TGTGCCAGCAGCTTAGCTCCAGAGGGAATGTACACTGAAGCTTTCTTT. Protein: CASSLAPEGMYTEAFF.

CDR3 protein: CFVSPGQGYYQPQHF. CDR3 coding DNA: TGCTTTGTCAGCCCGGGACAGGGCTATTATCAGCCCCAGCATTTT. V usage is TRBV20-1 and J usage is TRBJ1-5; TRBD1 agrees at 9 bases. Germline V gives CDR1 DFQATT, CDR2 SNEGSKA (reference sequence). The CDR3 consists of 15 residues.

This clonotype was observed at least ten times. The rearrangement uses TRBV11-2 and TRBJ2-1; weak D call: TRBD2 (6 bases). Trimming left V 1 base short and J 2 bases short, with 18 bases between. The CDR3 sequence is 18 residues long. Germline CDR1 reads SGHAT; CDR2 reads FQNNGV. Written as DNA, the CDR3 is TGTGCCAGCAGCTTAGTCGGGCTAATAGCGGATCCCTACAATGAGCAGTTCTTC. It yields the protein CASSLVGLIADPYNEQFF.

This clonotype was seen ten or more times. This chain joins TRBV7-2 and TRBJ2-7; D might be TRBD1 (6 bases). Germline CDR1 reads SGHTA; CDR2 reads FQGNSA. V lost 7 bases to trimming and J lost 3 bases, with 10 bases between them. This CDR3 has 12 amino acids. CDR3 in amino acids: CASTLDSYEQYF. CDR3 in DNA: TGTGCCAGCACCTTGGACAGCTACGAGCAGTACTTC.

This clonotype showed up many times. V and J are TRBV20-1 and TRBJ2-3; 11 nucleotides line up with TRBD2. J lost 7 bases, V lost 7 bases, and 7 bases had no gene match. The germline gives CDR1 DFQATT, CDR2 SNEGSKA (reference sequence). This CDR3 is built from 13 residues. CDR3 loop: CSVLAGGGNTQYF. The CDR3 region has the DNA TGCAGTGTCCTAGCGGGAGGAGGGAATACGCAGTATTTT.

The chain joins TRBV11-2 to TRBJ2-7, with 7 bases identical to TRBD1. Germline V lookup: CDR1 SGHAT, CDR2 FQNNGV. This CDR3 spans 17 amino acids. With V trimmed by 5 bases and J by 4 bases, 17 bases remained unmatched. The DNA for the CDR3 is TGTGCCAGCAGCCCCCTCGACAGGGTTGGGCCCAAGTACGAGCAGTACTTC. Translation gives CASSPLDRVGPKYEQYF. The full variable domain, completed using reference TRBV11-2 and TRBJ2-7, is EAGVAQSPRYKIIEKRQSVAFWCNPISGHATLYWYQQILGQGPKLLIQFQNNGVVDDSQLPKDRFSAERLKGVDSTLKIQPAKLEDSAVYLCASSPLDRVGPKYEQYFGPGTRLTVT.

The chain joins TRBV20-1 to TRBJ2-3; 7 nucleotides agree with TRBD1. Looked up from germline, CDR1 is DFQATT and CDR2 is SNEGSKA (reference sequence). This CDR3 has 13 residues. CDR3 coding DNA: TGCGGGACCGGGACAGCGAGCACAGATACGCAGTATTTT. It codes for CGTGTASTDTQYF.

Many counts were recorded for this clonotype. The chain carries TRBV7-2 and TRBJ1-6, with TRBD1 matching 7 bases. The CDR3 sequence is 14 residues long. Germline CDR1 and CDR2: SGHTA and FQGNSA. After removal of 5 bases from V and 6 bases from J, the junction contained 4 bases not matched to a gene. The DNA for the CDR3 is TGTGCCAGCAGCCAAAACAGGGGTAATTCACCCCTCCACTTT. Translation: CASSQNRGNSPLHF.

The rearrangement joins TRBV7-2 to TRBJ2-1; unclear D gene. Germline V gene data show CDR1 as SGHTA and CDR2 as FQGNSA. Between the trimmed V and J ends, which lost 3 bases and 5 bases, there was a span of 14 bases. The CDR3 sequence is 15 residues long. The CDR3 region has the DNA TGTGCCAGCAGCTTGGTCCCCGTCAGGAACAATGAGCAGTTCTTC. Amino acids: CASSLVPVRNNEQFF.

This clonotype has a handful of counts. The rearrangement links TRBV15 to TRBJ2-7; the match to TRBD1 covers 9 bases. Germline V gene lookup returns CDR1 LNHNV and CDR2 YYDKDF (reference sequence). This CDR3 spans 14 amino acids. V shed 1 base and J 7 bases; nucleotides not matched to a gene: 5. The CDR3 sequence is CATSRAGTGLEQYF. The DNA of the CDR3 is TGTGCCACCAGCAGAGCGGGGACAGGGTTAGAGCAGTACTTC.

This clonotype was counted a few times. Written as DNA, the CDR3 is TGCAGTGCGCCCGGGACTAGTTGGAAAGAGACCCAGTACTTC. Encoded protein: CSAPGTSWKETQYF. The chain links TRBV20-1 to TRBJ2-5; 8 bases match TRBD2. Germline CDR1 DFQATT, CDR2 SNEGSKA (reference sequence). CDR3 length equals 14 residues. Trimming took 6 bases from V and 3 from J; bases not matched to a gene: 9.

V and J are TRBV25-1 and TRBJ1-1; TRBD1 is a possible D gene (6 bases). Trimming took 4 bases from V and 3 from J, leaving 12 bases between them. The CDR3 totals 14 residues. The germline V gene has CDR1 MGHDK and CDR2 SYGVNS. CDR3 amino acids: CASSAWGGDTEAFF. In DNA form, the CDR3 reads TGTGCCAGCAGTGCATGGGGGGGCGACACTGAAGCTTTCTTT.

The chain uses TRBV6-1 and TRBJ1-2; weak D call: TRBD1 (6 bases). The CDR3 length is 18 residues. Deletions cut 0 bases from V and 7 bases from J, with 24 bases between. Looked up from germline, CDR1 is MNHNS and CDR2 is SASEGT. The CDR3 spells CASSEADGQWLNYPGYTF. The DNA of the CDR3 is TGTGCCAGCAGTGAAGCTGACGGACAGTGGCTGAATTATCCTGGCTACACCTTC.

The V gene is TRBV23-1, the J gene TRBJ2-4, with D maybe TRBD1 (6 bases). TRBV23-1 is treated as an ORF (open reading frame) with a function not yet certain. The length of the CDR3 is 18 residues. Trimming pared 6 bases from V and 3 bases from J, leaving 24 bases between. The CDR3 region is CASRSSGTIMLGKNIQYF. CDR3 DNA: TGCGCCAGCAGGTCATCCGGGACAATAATGTTGGGCAAAAACATTCAGTACTTC.

This clonotype has at least ten counts. The chain employs TRBV4-3 and TRBJ2-1, with 8 positions matching TRBD2. CDR3 length equals 14 residues. The V gene's germline CDR1 is LGHNA and CDR2 YSLEER. The J segment lost 10 bases and the V segment lost 3 bases, leaving 8 bases of the junction unmatched. As DNA, the CDR3 is TGCGCCAGCAGCCAGGGTACTAGCGGAGGGGAGCAGTTCTTC. Translating it yields CASSQGTSGGEQFF.

This clonotype was picked up many times. CDR3 nucleotide sequence: TGTGCCAGCAGCTTGGAGACAGGGAGACTCAATCAGCCCCAGCATTTT. This gives the protein CASSLETGRLNQPQHF. The genes are TRBV5-8 and TRBJ1-5; 7 bases line up with TRBD1. The V and J ends lost 0 bases and 3 bases, in that order; junction bases with no gene match: 6. This CDR3 contains 16 residues. The germline CDR1 and CDR2 sequences are SGHTS and YDEGEE.

This clonotype was seen at least ten times. The chain is built from TRBV7-8 and TRBJ1-6; D gene uncertain. Per the germline V gene, CDR1 is SGHVS and CDR2 is FQNEAQ. The CDR3 sequence is 14 residues long. The V and J ends lost 1 base and 8 bases respectively, with 9 bases between them. The CDR3 region is CASSLGSSDSPLHF. CDR3 nucleotide sequence: TGTGCCAGCAGCTTAGGATCTTCGGATTCACCCCTCCACTTT.

This clonotype was seen at least ten times. CDR3 protein: CASSQEGLAYNEQFF. Written as DNA, the CDR3 is TGCGCCAGCAGCCAAGAAGGGCTAGCGTACAATGAGCAGTTCTTC. The chain links TRBV4-3 to TRBJ2-1, with D possibly matching TRBD2 (6 bases). Germline V lookup: CDR1 LGHNA, CDR2 YSLEER. The CDR3 sequence is 15 residues long. Trimming shortened V by 0 bases and J by 4 bases, and 10 bases separated the two germline ends.

This clonotype showed up many times. The chain links TRBV5-1 to TRBJ2-7, with unresolved D. Germline CDR1 and CDR2: SGHRS and YFSETQ. The CDR3 covers 14 residues. Trimming removed 4 bases from V and 0 bases from J, with 11 bases in between. DNA for the CDR3: TGCGCCAGCAGCCCCAGACCTTTCTCCTACGAGCAGTACTTC. It encodes CASSPRPFSYEQYF. The variable domain in full, with the rest retrieved from reference TRBV5-1 and TRBJ2-7, is KAGVTQTPRYLIKTRGQQVTLSCSPISGHRSVSWYQQTPGQGLQFLFEYFSETQRNKGNFPGRFSGRQFSNSRSEMNVSTLELGDSALYLCASSPRPFSYEQYFGPGTRLTVT.

The gene calls are TRBV7-2 and TRBJ2-1, with 7 bases matching TRBD1. The CDR3 extends over 16 amino acids. In germline, CDR1 is SGHTA, CDR2 FQGNSA. J gave up 6 bases and V 2 bases, and 10 bases lay outside the gene matches. DNA for the CDR3: TGTGCCAGCAGCTTAAAGAGGGGGCCAATTGTCAATGAGCAGTTCTTC. This sequence encodes CASSLKRGPIVNEQFF. The full variable domain, rest sourced from reference TRBV7-2 and TRBJ2-1, is GAGVSQSPSNKVTEKGKDVELRCDPISGHTALYWYRQSLGQGLEFLIYFQGNSAPDKSGLPSDRFSAERTGGSVSTLTIQRTQQEDSAVYLCASSLKRGPIVNEQFFGPGTRLTVL.